A selection of T cell receptor beta chains follows, all from one sample in a study of cytomegalovirus exposure and HLA in healthy donors. Measured with immunoSEQ multiplex PCR; TCRdb has only the in-frame clones, and not every one. The sample lists more than 150,000 clones, roughly four fifths occurring once. The sequenced sample consisted of PBMCs. The receptors here all came from a man in his late teens or twenties in good health and CMV-seronegative. CDR3s include the opening cysteine and the closing phenylalanine or tryptophan. Each record gives: V gene, J gene, CDR3 protein.

>TRBV27|TRBJ1-2
CASSFSPKPYNYGYTF
>TRBV10-3|TRBJ1-1
CAISDLGQGAAEAFF
>TRBV19|TRBJ2-1
CASRVAGGDEQFF
>TRBV6-1|TRBJ2-1
CAVTGDETPWNEQFF
>TRBV7-9|TRBJ1-5
CASSLGAANQPQHF
>TRBV30|TRBJ2-7
CAWSRGTGGYEQYF
>TRBV5-4|TRBJ1-3
CASSFFGTQGNTIYF
>TRBV19|TRBJ2-1
CASSTSTYNEQFF
>TRBV19|TRBJ2-1
CASRAGPAVNEQFF
>TRBV10-3|TRBJ2-1
CAISSTAGGSMYNEQFF
>TRBV7-3|TRBJ1-1
CASSQTGNTEAFF
>TRBV29-1|TRBJ2-6
CSVAQGSGANVLTF
>TRBV6-4|TRBJ2-7
CASSVSAGGPSYEQYF
>TRBV18|TRBJ2-1
CASSPRNPGGHEQFF
>TRBV4-2|TRBJ2-7
CASSQGVEGYEQYF
>TRBV27|TRBJ2-3
CASSFGGSLYGDTQYF
>TRBV9|TRBJ2-3
CASSGFDRGSTDTQYF
>TRBV7-9|TRBJ2-5
CASSPHGLAGQETQYF
>TRBV6-1|TRBJ2-7
CASSHRDRGPEQYF
>TRBV27|TRBJ2-2
CASSSYPAGTGNTGELFF